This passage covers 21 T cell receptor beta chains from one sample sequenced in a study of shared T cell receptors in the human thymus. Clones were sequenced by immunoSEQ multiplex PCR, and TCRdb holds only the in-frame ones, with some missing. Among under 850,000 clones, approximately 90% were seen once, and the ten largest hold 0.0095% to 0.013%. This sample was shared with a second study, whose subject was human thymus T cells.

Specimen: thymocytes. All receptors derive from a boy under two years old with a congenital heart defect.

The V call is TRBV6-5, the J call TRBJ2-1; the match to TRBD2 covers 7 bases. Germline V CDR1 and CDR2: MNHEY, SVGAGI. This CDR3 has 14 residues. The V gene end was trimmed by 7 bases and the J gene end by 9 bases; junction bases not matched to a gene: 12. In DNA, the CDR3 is TGTGCCAGCAACCGGGCGGGAGAGTGGAGTGAGCAGTTCTTC. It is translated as CASNRAGEWSEQFF.

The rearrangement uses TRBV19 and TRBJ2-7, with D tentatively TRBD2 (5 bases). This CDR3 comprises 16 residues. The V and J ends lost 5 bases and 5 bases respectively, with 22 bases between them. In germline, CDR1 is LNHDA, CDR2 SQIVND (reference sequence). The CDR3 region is CASSPMGTLEVHEQYF. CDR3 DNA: TGTGCCAGTAGTCCGATGGGCACTTTGGAGGTCCACGAGCAGTACTTC.

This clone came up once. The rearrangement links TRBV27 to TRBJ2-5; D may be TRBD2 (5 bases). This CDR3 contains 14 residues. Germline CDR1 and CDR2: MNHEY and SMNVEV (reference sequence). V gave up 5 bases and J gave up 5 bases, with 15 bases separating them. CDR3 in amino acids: CASSVMGSGETQYF. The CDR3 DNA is TGTGCCAGCAGTGTCATGGGGAGTGGGGAGACCCAGTACTTC.

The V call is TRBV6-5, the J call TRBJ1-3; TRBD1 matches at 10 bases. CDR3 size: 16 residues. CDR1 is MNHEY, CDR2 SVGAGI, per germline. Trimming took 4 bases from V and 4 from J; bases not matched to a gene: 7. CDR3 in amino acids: CASSFHRDRGGNTIYF. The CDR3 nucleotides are TGTGCCAGCAGTTTCCACCGGGACAGGGGCGGAAACACCATATATTTT.

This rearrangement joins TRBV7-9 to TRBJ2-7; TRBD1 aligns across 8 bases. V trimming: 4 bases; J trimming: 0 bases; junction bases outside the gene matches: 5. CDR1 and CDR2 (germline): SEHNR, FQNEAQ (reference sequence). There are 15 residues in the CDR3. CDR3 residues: CASSCGTGNSYEQYF. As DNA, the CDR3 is TGTGCCAGCAGCTGTGGGACAGGAAACTCCTACGAGCAGTACTTC.

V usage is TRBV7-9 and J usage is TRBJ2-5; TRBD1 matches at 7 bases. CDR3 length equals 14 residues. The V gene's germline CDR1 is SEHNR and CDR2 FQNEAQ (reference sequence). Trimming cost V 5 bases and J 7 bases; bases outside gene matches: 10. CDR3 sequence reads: CASSPRDSQGTQYF. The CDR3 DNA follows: TGTGCCAGCAGCCCCCGGGACAGCCAGGGGACCCAGTACTTC.

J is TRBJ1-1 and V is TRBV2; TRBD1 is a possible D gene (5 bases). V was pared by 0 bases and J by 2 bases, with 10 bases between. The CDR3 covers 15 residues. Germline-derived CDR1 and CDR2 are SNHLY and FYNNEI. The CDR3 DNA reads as TGTGCCAGCAGTGAAGCCGGGGGTAGAAACACTGAAGCTTTCTTT. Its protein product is CASSEAGGRNTEAFF.

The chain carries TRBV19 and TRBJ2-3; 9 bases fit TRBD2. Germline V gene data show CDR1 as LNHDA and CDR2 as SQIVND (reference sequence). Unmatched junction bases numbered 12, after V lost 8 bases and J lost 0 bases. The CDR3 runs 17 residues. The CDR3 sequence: CASSVAGVDTSTDTQYF. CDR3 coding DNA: TGTGCCAGTTCCGTAGCGGGAGTTGATACTAGCACAGATACGCAGTATTTT.

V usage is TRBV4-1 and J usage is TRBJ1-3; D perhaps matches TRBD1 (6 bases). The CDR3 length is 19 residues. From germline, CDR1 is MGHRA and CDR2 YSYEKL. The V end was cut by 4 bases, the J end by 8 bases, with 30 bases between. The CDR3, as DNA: TGCGCCAGCAGCCGTACAGGGTTAAAGGGCGTTACTCTTCTTGACACCATATATTTT. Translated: CASSRTGLKGVTLLDTIYF.

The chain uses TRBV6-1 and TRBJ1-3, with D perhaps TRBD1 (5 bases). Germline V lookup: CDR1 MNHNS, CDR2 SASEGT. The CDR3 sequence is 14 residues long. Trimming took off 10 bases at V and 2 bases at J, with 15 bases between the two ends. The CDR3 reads CATPDRGAGNTIYF. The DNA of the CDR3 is TGTGCCACCCCCGACCGGGGGGCTGGAAACACCATATATTTT.

The DNA for the CDR3 is TGTGCCAGTAAGTCGCAGGGTGCCCACGAGCAGTACTTC. This encodes CASKSQGAHEQYF. The genes are TRBV19 and TRBJ2-7, with D tentatively TRBD1 (5 bases). V gave up 7 bases and J gave up 5 bases, with 15 bases separating them. The CDR3 has 13 amino acids. From germline, CDR1 is LNHDA and CDR2 SQIVND (reference sequence).

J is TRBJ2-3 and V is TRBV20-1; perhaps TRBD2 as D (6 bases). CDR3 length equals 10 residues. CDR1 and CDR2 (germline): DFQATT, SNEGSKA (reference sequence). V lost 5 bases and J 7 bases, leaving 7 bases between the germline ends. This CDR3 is CSAGLYTQYF. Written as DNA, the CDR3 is TGCAGTGCTGGACTATATACGCAGTATTTT.

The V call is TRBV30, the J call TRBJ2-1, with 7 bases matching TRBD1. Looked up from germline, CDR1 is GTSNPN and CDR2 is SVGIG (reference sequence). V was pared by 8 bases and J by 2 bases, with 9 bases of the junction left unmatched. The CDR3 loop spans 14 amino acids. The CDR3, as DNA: TGTGCCCTCCCCCGGGACAGTCCCTACAATGAGCAGTTCTTC. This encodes CALPRDSPYNEQFF.

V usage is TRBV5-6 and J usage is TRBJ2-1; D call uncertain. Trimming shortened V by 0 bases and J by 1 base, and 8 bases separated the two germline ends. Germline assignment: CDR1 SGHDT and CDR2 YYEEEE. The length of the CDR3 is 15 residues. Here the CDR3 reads CASSLGPSSYNEQFF. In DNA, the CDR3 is TGTGCCAGCAGCTTGGGGCCTAGTTCCTACAATGAGCAGTTCTTC.

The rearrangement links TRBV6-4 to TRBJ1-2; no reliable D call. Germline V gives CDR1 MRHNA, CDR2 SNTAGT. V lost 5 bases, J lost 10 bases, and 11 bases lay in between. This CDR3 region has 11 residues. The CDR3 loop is CASSHDGAYTF. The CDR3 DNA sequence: TGTGCCAGCAGTCACGACGGAGCCTACACCTTC.

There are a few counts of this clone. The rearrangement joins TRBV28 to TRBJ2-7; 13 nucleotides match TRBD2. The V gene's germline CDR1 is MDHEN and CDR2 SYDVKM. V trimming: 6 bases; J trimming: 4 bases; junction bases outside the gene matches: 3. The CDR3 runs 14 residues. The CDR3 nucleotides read TGTGCCAGCAGCCGGACTAGCGGGAGTTACGAGCAGTACTTC. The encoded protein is CASSRTSGSYEQYF.

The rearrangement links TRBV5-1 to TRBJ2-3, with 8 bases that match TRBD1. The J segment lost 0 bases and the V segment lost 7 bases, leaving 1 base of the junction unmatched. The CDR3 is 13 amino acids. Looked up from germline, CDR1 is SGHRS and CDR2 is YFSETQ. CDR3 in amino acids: CASRDRSTDTQYF. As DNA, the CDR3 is TGCGCCAGCCGGGACAGGAGCACAGATACGCAGTATTTT.

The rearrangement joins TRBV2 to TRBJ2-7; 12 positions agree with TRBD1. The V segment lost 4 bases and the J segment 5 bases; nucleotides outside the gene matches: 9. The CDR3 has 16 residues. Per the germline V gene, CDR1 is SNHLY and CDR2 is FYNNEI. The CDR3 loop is CASSVSRDRGPHEQYF. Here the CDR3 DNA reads TGTGCCAGCAGTGTTTCCCGGGACAGGGGGCCCCACGAGCAGTACTTC.

This CDR3 reads CATSRDSRFFPYEQYF. The CDR3 region has the DNA TGTGCCACCAGCAGAGACTCGCGGTTTTTCCCCTACGAGCAGTACTTC. This sequence joins TRBV15 and TRBJ2-7; D remains unclear. Germline-derived CDR1 and CDR2 are LNHNV and YYDKDF (reference sequence). The ends were cut back, 0 bases at V and 2 bases at J, with 14 bases in the middle. The CDR3 has 16 amino acids.

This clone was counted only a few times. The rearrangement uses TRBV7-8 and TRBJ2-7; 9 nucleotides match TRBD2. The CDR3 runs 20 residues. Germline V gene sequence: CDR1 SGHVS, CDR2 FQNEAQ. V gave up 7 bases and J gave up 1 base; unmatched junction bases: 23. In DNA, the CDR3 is TGTGCCAGCAACCAAGGACAGGTCAAGTTCTCTAGCGGGGAATCCTACGAGCAGTACTTC. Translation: CASNQGQVKFSSGESYEQYF. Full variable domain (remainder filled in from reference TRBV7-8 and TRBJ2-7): GAGVSQSPRYKVAKRGQDVALRCDPISGHVSLFWYQQALGQGPEFLTYFQNEAQLDKSGLPSDRFFAERPEGSVSTLKIQRTQQEDSAVYLCASNQGQVKFSSGESYEQYFGPGTRLTVT.

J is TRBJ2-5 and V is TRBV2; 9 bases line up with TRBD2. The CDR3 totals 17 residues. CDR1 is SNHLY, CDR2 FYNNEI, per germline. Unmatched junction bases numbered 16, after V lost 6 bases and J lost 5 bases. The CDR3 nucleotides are TGTGCCAGCAGCCCTGCGGGGCGGGAGGGCCTGGAGGAGACCCAGTACTTC. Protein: CASSPAGREGLEETQYF.